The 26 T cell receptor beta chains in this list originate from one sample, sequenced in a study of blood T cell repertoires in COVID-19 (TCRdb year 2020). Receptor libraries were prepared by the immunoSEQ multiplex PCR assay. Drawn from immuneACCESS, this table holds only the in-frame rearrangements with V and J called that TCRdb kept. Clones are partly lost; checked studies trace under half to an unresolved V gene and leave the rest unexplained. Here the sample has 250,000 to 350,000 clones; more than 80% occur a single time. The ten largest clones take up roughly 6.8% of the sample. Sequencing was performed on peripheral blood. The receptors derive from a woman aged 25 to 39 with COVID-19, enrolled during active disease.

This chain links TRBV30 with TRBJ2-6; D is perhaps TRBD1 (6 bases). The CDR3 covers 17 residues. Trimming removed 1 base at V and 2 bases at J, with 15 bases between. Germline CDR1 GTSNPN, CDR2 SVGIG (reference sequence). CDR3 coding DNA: TGTGCCTGGAGTGGAGGACAGCCCCCCACTGGGGCCAACGTCCTGACTTTC. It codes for CAWSGGQPPTGANVLTF.

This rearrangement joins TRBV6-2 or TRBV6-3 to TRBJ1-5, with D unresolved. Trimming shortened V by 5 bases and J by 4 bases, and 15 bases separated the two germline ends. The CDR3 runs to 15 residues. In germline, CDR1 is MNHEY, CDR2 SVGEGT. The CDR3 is CASSLAGDPNQPQHF. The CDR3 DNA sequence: TGTGCCAGCAGTCTAGCGGGAGATCCGAATCAGCCCCAGCATTTT.

The CDR3 region is CASPFGGVYGYTF. The CDR3 DNA follows: TGTGCCAGCCCCTTCGGCGGGGTCTATGGCTACACCTTC. V and J are TRBV5-8 and TRBJ1-2; no reliable D call. The CDR3 covers 13 residues. Per the germline V gene, CDR1 is SGHTS and CDR2 is YDEGEE. The V gene lost 7 bases and the J gene lost 4 bases, with 14 bases spanning the gap.

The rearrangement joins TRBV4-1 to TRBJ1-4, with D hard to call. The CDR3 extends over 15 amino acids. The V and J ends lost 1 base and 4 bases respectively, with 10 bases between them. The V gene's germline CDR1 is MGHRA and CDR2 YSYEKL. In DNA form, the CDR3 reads TGCGCCAGCAGCCAAGGGACTTTTAATAATGAAAAACTGTTTTTT. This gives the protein CASSQGTFNNEKLFF.

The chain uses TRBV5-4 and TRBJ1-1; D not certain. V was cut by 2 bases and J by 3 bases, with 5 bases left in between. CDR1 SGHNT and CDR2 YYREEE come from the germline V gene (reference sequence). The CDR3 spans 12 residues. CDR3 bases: TGTGCCAGCAGCTTCGAGGACACTGAAGCTTTCTTT. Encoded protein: CASSFEDTEAFF.

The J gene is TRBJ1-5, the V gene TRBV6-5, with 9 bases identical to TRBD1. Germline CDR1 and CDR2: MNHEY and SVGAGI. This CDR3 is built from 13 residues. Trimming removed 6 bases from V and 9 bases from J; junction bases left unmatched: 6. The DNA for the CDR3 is TGTGCCAGCAGCCTAGGACAGGGGATGCCCCAGCATTTT. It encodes CASSLGQGMPQHF.

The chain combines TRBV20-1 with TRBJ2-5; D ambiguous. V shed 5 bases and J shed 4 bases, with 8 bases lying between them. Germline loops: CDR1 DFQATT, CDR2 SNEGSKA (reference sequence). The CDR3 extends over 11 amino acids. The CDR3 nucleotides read TGCAGTGCTGCCAACAGAGAGACCCAGTACTTC. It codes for CSAANRETQYF.

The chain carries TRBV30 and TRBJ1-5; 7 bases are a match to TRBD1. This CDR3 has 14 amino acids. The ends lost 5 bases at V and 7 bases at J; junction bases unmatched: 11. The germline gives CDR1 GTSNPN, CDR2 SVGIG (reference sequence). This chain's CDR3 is CAWDSRQGTQPQHF. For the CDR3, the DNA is TGTGCCTGGGACTCCCGACAGGGTACCCAGCCCCAGCATTTT.

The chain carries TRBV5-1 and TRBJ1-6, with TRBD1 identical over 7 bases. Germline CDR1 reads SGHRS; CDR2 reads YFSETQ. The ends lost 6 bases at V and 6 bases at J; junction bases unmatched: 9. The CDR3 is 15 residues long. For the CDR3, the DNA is TGCGCCAGCAAGAACCGGACAGGAAGTAATTCACCCCTCCACTTT. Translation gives CASKNRTGSNSPLHF.

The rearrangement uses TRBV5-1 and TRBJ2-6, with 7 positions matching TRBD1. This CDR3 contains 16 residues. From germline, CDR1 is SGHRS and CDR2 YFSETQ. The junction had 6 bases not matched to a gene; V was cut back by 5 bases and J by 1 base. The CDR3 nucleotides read TGCGCCAGCAGAGAGGGGGCGTCGTCTGGGGCCAACGTCCTGACTTTC. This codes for CASREGASSGANVLTF.

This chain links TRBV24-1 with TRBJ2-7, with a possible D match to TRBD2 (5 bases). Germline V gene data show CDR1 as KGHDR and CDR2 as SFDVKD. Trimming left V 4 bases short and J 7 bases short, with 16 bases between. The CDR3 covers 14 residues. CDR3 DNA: TGTGCCACCAGTGAGGCTAGCCGCCTAGGTGAGCAGTACTTC. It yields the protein CATSEASRLGEQYF.

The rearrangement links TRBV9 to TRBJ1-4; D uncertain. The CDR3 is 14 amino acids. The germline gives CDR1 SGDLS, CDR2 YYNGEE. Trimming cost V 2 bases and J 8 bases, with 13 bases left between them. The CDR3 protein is CASSVYGDGEKLFF. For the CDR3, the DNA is TGTGCCAGCAGCGTTTACGGGGATGGAGAAAAACTGTTTTTT.

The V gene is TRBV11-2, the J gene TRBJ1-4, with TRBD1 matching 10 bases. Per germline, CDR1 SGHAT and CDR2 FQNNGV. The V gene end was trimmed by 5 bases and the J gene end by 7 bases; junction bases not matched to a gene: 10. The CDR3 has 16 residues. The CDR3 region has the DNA TGTGCCAGCAGCAAACGGCCGGGACAGGGGACTGAAAAACTGTTTTTT. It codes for CASSKRPGQGTEKLFF.

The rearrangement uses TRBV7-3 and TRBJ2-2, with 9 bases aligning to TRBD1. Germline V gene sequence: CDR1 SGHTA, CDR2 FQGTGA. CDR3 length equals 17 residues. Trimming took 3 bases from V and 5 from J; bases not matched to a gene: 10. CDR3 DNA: TGTGCCAGCAGCTTGACCGGACAGGGGCGTGTAACCGGGGAGCTGTTTTTT. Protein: CASSLTGQGRVTGELFF.

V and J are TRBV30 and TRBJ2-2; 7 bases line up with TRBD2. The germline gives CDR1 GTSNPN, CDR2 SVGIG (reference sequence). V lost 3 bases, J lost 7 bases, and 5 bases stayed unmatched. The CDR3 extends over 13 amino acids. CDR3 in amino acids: CAWSGRRGGELFF. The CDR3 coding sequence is TGTGCCTGGAGCGGGAGGAGGGGCGGGGAGCTGTTTTTT.

The CDR3 sequence is CAWSVPPAGQYF. In nucleotides, the CDR3 is TGTGCCTGGAGTGTCCCTCCGGCGGGGCAGTACTTC. V gene TRBV30 combines with J gene TRBJ2-7; D is possibly TRBD2 (5 bases). V was pared by 0 bases and J by 9 bases, with 12 bases between. Germline assignment: CDR1 GTSNPN and CDR2 SVGIG (reference sequence). The CDR3 length is 12 residues.

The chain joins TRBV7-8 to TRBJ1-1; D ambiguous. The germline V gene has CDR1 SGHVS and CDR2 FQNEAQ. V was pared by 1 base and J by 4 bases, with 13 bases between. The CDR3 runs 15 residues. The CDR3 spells CASSLGGGYGTEAFF. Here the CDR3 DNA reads TGTGCCAGCAGCTTAGGAGGCGGGTACGGCACTGAAGCTTTCTTT.

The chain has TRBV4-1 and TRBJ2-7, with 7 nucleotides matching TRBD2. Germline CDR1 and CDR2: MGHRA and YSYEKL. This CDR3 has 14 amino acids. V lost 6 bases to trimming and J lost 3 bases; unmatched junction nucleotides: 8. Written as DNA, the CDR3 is TGCGCCAGCAGAAGCGGGGCCCCCCTCTACGAGCAGTACTTC. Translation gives CASRSGAPLYEQYF.

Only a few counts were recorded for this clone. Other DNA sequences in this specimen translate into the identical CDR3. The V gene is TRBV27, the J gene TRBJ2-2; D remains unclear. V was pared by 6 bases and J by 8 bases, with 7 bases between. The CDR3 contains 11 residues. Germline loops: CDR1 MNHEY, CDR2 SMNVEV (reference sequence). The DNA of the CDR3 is TGTGCCAGCAGGGAGTCAGGGGAGCTGTTTTTT. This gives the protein CASRESGELFF.

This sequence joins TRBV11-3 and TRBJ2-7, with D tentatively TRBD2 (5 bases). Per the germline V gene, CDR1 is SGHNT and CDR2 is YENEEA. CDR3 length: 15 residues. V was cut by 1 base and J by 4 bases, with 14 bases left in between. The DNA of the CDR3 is TGTGCCAGCAGCTTAGGGAGAGGGCCCAAATACGAGCAGTACTTC. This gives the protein CASSLGRGPKYEQYF.

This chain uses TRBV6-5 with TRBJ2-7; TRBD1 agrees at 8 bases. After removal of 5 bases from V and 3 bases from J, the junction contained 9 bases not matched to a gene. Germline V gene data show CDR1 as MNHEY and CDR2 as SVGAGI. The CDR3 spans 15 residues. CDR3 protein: CASSHLSGTGYEQYF. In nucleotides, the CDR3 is TGTGCCAGCAGTCACCTCTCCGGGACAGGCTACGAGCAGTACTTC.

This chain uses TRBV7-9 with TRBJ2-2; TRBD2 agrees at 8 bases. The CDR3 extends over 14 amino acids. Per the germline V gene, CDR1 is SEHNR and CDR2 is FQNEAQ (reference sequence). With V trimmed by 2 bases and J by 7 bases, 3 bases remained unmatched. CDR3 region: CASSLTSGSGELFF. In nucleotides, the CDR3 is TGTGCCAGCAGCTTAACTAGCGGTAGCGGGGAGCTGTTTTTT.

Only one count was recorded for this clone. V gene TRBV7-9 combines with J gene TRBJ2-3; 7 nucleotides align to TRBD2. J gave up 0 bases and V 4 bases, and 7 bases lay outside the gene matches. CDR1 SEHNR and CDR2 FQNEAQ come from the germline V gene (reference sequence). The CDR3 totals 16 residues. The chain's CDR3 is CASSSSSGTSTDTQYF. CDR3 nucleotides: TGTGCCAGCAGCTCTTCTAGCGGCACCAGCACAGATACGCAGTATTTT.

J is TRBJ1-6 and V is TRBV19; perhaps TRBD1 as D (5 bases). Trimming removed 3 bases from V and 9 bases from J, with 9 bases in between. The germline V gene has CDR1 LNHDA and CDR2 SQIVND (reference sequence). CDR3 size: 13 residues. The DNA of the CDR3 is TGTGCCAGTAGTATCGGGGGTAGTTCACCCCTCCACTTT. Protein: CASSIGGSSPLHF.

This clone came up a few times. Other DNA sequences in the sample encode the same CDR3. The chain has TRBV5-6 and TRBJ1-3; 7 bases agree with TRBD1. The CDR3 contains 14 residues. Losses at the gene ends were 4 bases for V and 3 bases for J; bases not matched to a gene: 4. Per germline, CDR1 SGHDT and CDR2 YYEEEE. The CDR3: CASSPTGLGNTIYF. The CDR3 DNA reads TGTGCCAGCAGCCCGACAGGGCTTGGAAACACCATATATTTT.

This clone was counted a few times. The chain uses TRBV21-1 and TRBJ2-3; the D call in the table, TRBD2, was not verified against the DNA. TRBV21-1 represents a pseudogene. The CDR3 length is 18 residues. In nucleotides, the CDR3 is TGTGCCAGCAGCACACTCCGGGGACTAGCGGATAGCACAGATACGCAGTATTTT. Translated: CASSTLRGLADSTDTQYF.